A selection of T cell receptor beta chains follows, all from one sample in a study of blood T cell repertoires in COVID-19. Repertoires were generated with immunoSEQ multiplex PCR, while TCRdb's copy carries only in-frame clones and drops some. The sample lists almost 500,000 clones, roughly nine tenths occurring once. What was sequenced was PBMCs or T cells enriched from blood (not recorded which). The receptors derive from a woman aged 55 to 70 who had recovered from COVID-19. The CDR3 runs from the conserved cysteine through the conserved F or W. D genes are given only for firm matches. The size entry is marked missing in some rows and otherwise reads once, few, many or a size class.

clone_size	v_call	j_call	d_call	cdr3_aa	cdr3_nt
-	TRBV19	TRBJ2-3	TRBD1	CASSRTGAGTSTDTQYF	TGTGCCAGTAGTCGGACAGGGGCTGGGACTAGCACAGATACGCAGTATTTT
-	TRBV7-8	TRBJ1-1	TRBD1	CASSLAYRGTEAFF	TGTGCCAGCAGCTTAGCGTACAGGGGCACTGAAGCTTTCTTT
-	TRBV3-1/TRBV3-2	TRBJ2-2	-	CASSPQGRSTGELFF	TGTGCCAGCAGCCCCCAAGGGAGGTCGACCGGGGAGCTGTTTTTT
-	TRBV5-1	TRBJ2-1	-	CASRSSGGVPYNEQFF	TGCGCCAGCAGGTCGTCGGGCGGGGTTCCCTACAATGAGCAGTTCTTC
few	TRBV5-1	TRBJ1-3	-	CASSGGNSGNTIYF	TGCGCCAGCAGCGGTGGCAACTCTGGAAACACCATATATTTT
-	TRBV2	TRBJ2-1	-	CASSPGTESYNEQFF	TGTGCCAGCAGCCCCGGGACTGAATCCTACAATGAGCAGTTCTTC
-	TRBV7-2	TRBJ2-7	-	CASSSHRTGYEQYF	TGTGCCAGCAGCTCACACCGGACTGGCTACGAGCAGTACTTC
-	TRBV23-1	TRBJ1-6	-	CASSLGSICREGGNSPLHF	TGCGCCAGCAGTTTAGGATCCATCTGCCGGGAGGGGGGGAATTCACCCCTCCACTTT
-	TRBV19	TRBJ2-1	TRBD2	CASSTPSGGSAYNEQFF	TGTGCCAGTAGTACCCCTAGCGGGGGGTCCGCCTACAATGAGCAGTTCTTC
-	TRBV2	TRBJ1-1	TRBD1	CASQGDTEAFF	TGTGCCAGCCAGGGGGACACTGAAGCTTTCTTT
-	TRBV10-2	TRBJ1-2	-	CASRGQQLYGYTF	TGCGCCAGCAGAGGACAGCAACTCTATGGCTACACCTTC
-	TRBV19	TRBJ2-1	TRBD1	CASSSRTGEGYNEQFF	TGTGCCAGTAGTTCTCGGACAGGGGAAGGATACAATGAGCAGTTCTTC
-	TRBV7-6	TRBJ2-5	-	CASSSYRSQETQYF	TGTGCCAGCAGCTCTTACAGGAGCCAAGAGACCCAGTACTTC
-	TRBV5-1	TRBJ1-2	-	CASSPIQGTGGYTF	TGCGCCAGCAGCCCGATACAGGGTACGGGGGGCTACACCTTC
-	TRBV29-1	TRBJ1-1	TRBD1	CSVDRGNTEAFF	TGCAGCGTCGACAGGGGGAACACTGAAGCTTTCTTT
-	TRBV7-2	TRBJ1-6	-	CASSLSGGTIGSPLHF	TGTGCCAGCAGCTTATCGGGGGGGACAATTGGCTCACCCCTCCACTTT
few	TRBV7-9	TRBJ1-4	-	CASTPPEGVEKLFF	TGTGCCAGCACCCCACCCGAGGGGGTTGAAAAACTGTTTTTT
-	TRBV5-1	TRBJ1-2	-	CASARQESSLGYTF	TGCGCCAGCGCTCGACAGGAGAGTTCATTGGGCTACACCTTC
-	TRBV6-1	TRBJ2-2	TRBD2	CASSEGRGGYLANTGELFF	TGTGCCAGCAGTGAAGGGCGGGGGGGATACCTCGCGAACACCGGGGAGCTGTTTTTT
-	TRBV4-1	TRBJ1-2	TRBD1	CASSRSGTGAANYGYTF	TGCGCCAGCAGCCGGTCCGGGACAGGAGCCGCTAACTATGGCTACACCTTC
-	TRBV5-5	TRBJ2-5	TRBD1	CASSPDKTGGVETQYF	TGTGCCAGCAGCCCGGACAAAACAGGGGGTGTCGAGACCCAGTACTTC
-	TRBV5-1	TRBJ2-1	TRBD1	CASSYTGARYNEQFF	TGCGCCAGCAGTTATACAGGGGCCCGTTACAATGAGCAGTTCTTC
-	TRBV27	TRBJ2-3	TRBD2	CASSPFTSGGPTDTQYF	TGTGCCAGCAGTCCCTTTACTAGCGGGGGGCCCACAGATACGCAGTATTTT